A selection of T cell receptor beta chains follows, all from one sample in a study of breast tumors, draining lymph nodes, adjacent tissues. TCRdb recomputed calls from the multiplex PCR reads with MiXCR, one row per CDR3 protein. The data show tens of thousands of distinct CDR3 sequences, around 29% seen once. The sequencing sample was made of axillary lymph node tissue. The receptors shown here come from a female donor with breast cancer. Some clones in this sample may be carry-over from other donors' samples. CDR3s leave out the opening cysteine and the closing phenylalanine or tryptophan.

SVETGAQETQY	TRBV29-1	TRBJ2-5
ASSATRLGTDTQY	TRBV13	TRBJ2-3
ASSLELAGAYEQY	TRBV5-8	TRBJ2-7
ASSLYRGRAGELF	TRBV5-6	TRBJ2-2
ASSFQETQY	TRBV2	TRBJ2-5
ASSLVVLTGRKADTQY	TRBV7-8	TRBJ2-3
ATSGANEQF	TRBV24-1	TRBJ2-1
ASSQDLREDPYEQY	TRBV4-3	TRBJ2-7
ASSLSTSGVPGELF	TRBV7-8	TRBJ2-2
ASRQSSGRELEQF	TRBV12-3/TRBV12-4	TRBJ2-1
ASQTSGGTDTQY	TRBV19	TRBJ2-3
ASSVWPPGDGVSCGYT	TRBV9	TRBJ1-2
ASSGGLADYNEQF	TRBV25-1	TRBJ2-1
ASSHSSIRGNYEQY	TRBV6-5	TRBJ2-7
ASSQDSVGGYT	TRBV11-3	TRBJ1-2
ASSLGQGLETGELF	TRBV11-2	TRBJ2-2
ASSSNSGVGFDTQY	TRBV11-2	TRBJ2-3
ASSPRGDSYEQY	TRBV6-6	TRBJ2-7
ASSGRDGGSYGYT	TRBV5-8	TRBJ1-2
AWSGGYNEQF	TRBV30	TRBJ2-1
ASSLVGASTGELF	TRBV7-2	TRBJ2-2
ASSRGGGGTSTDTQY	TRBV4-3	TRBJ2-3
AWGTVREQPQH	TRBV30	TRBJ1-5
ASSDFTDTQY	TRBV2	TRBJ2-3
ASSDSRYDGYEQY	TRBV6-1	TRBJ2-7
ASSGAGGSNEKLF	TRBV25-1	TRBJ1-4
ASSPTGPMKTQY	TRBV12-3/TRBV12-4	TRBJ2-5
ASSMVTSGNNEQF	TRBV19	TRBJ2-1
ASSHPGGLGEQF	TRBV4-3	TRBJ2-1
ASSQDPWGANVLT	TRBV4-3	TRBJ2-6
ASSRQGPMGEQF	TRBV7-9	TRBJ2-1
ASSLGEAGVRTGELF	TRBV7-8	TRBJ2-2
SAYIRGRTEAF	TRBV20-1	TRBJ1-1
GASKGIDRTNQPQH	TRBV20-1	TRBJ1-5
ASIEGASYNEKLF	TRBV6-1	TRBJ1-4
ASSQDGGGGLYEQY	TRBV6-1	TRBJ2-7
ASSMTGTGVAGANVLT	TRBV7-3	TRBJ2-6
ASSLEAAGYT	TRBV5-5	TRBJ1-2
SAPKGWGTDTQY	TRBV20-1	TRBJ2-3
ASSQASRQRNSPLH	TRBV4-3	TRBJ1-6
ASSLGQGRGYT	TRBV12-3/TRBV12-4	TRBJ1-2
ASSQEQGVNTQY	TRBV4-1	TRBJ2-3
ASSQEFSSSGANVLT	TRBV4-3	TRBJ2-6
AIEGLATTQY	TRBV7-9	TRBJ2-5
ASGLGPQTNEQF	TRBV7-3	TRBJ2-1
ASTPRDQQETQY	TRBV6-5	TRBJ2-5
ANSQTGNTIY	TRBV12-3/TRBV12-4	TRBJ1-3
ASSFGTGSSYEQY	TRBV27	TRBJ2-7
ASRRGTNEQF	TRBV6-1	TRBJ2-1
ASGEGAGDTQY	TRBV7-3	TRBJ2-3